One sample yielded the 21 T cell receptor beta chains listed below, sequenced in a study of T cell responses to AZD1222 COVID-19 vaccine. Some clones are missing from TCRdb's copy, which holds only in-frame ones; the method was immunoSEQ multiplex PCR. Of approximately 84,000 clones listed, more than 80% are singletons. Sequencing was performed on peripheral blood, taken 28 days after the second AZD1222 dose. These receptors all come from an adult who received the AZD1222 COVID-19 vaccine.

The chain carries TRBV21-1 and TRBJ1-6. TRBV21-1 is shown as a pseudogene. This CDR3 region has 16 residues. The CDR3 bases are TGTGCCAGCAGCAAAGGGAGCCCGCCACGAAATTCACCCCTCCACTTT. Its translation is CASSKGSPPRNSPLHF.

The gene calls are TRBV2 and TRBJ1-1, with a weak D call TRBD1 (5 bases). The V and J ends lost 3 bases and 13 bases respectively, with 18 bases between them. The CDR3 is made up of 13 amino acids. Germline lookup yields CDR1 SNHLY and CDR2 FYNNEI. The chain's CDR3 is CASSEMARPQGFF. The CDR3 region has the DNA TGTGCCAGCAGTGAGATGGCACGACCGCAGGGTTTCTTT.

This clone was picked up one time. The rearrangement links TRBV19 to TRBJ1-1; tentatively, D is TRBD1 (6 bases). The germline V gene encodes CDR1 LNHDA and CDR2 SQIVND (reference sequence). The CDR3 has 16 amino acids. V was pared by 7 bases and J by 4 bases, with 22 bases between. The CDR3: CASTIGGSRLGTEAFF. In DNA, the CDR3 is TGTGCCAGTACAATTGGGGGCAGTAGACTTGGCACTGAAGCTTTCTTT.

The rearrangement links TRBV7-9 to TRBJ2-3; D remains ambiguous. The CDR3 sequence is 16 residues long. With 3 bases removed from V and 2 bases from J, the gap between germline ends came to 15 bases. CDR1 and CDR2 from the germline V gene are SEHNR and FQNEAQ (reference sequence). The CDR3 DNA is TGTGCCAGCAGCTTCGGGTGGACCTCCCCCACAGATACGCAGTATTTT. Its protein product is CASSFGWTSPTDTQYF.

The genes are TRBV27 and TRBJ2-2; D unresolved. Germline values: CDR1 MNHEY, CDR2 SMNVEV (reference sequence). The CDR3 has 14 residues. Trimming removed 6 bases at V and 4 bases at J, with 12 bases between. In nucleotides, the CDR3 is TGTGCCAGCAGAAGAAAGGCAAGCACCGGGGAGCTGTTTTTT. Protein product: CASRRKASTGELFF.

This chain connects TRBV9 to TRBJ2-2, with no clear D. This CDR3 is 15 amino acids long. The V gene's germline CDR1 is SGDLS and CDR2 YYNGEE. V gave up 1 base and J gave up 0 bases, with 7 bases separating them. The CDR3 region has the DNA TGTGCCAGCAGCGTACGCACAACGAACACCGGGGAGCTGTTTTTT. Residues: CASSVRTTNTGELFF.

This clone was observed a single time. V usage is TRBV5-1 and J usage is TRBJ2-5; 7 bases match TRBD2. The trim removed 4 bases at V and 5 bases at J, leaving 11 bases unmatched. Germline V gives CDR1 SGHRS, CDR2 YFSETQ. This CDR3 contains 15 residues. The CDR3 loop is CASSQGTMVVETQYF. The CDR3 region has the DNA TGCGCCAGCAGCCAAGGGACTATGGTCGTTGAGACCCAGTACTTC. Drawing the rest from reference TRBV5-1 and TRBJ2-5, the complete variable domain is KAGVTQTPRYLIKTRGQQVTLSCSPISGHRSVSWYQQTPGQGLQFLFEYFSETQRNKGNFPGRFSGRQFSNSRSEMNVSTLELGDSALYLCASSQGTMVVETQYFGPGTRLLVL.

The table lists this clone with a count of one. V and J are TRBV7-2 and TRBJ2-1; 10 positions agree with TRBD2. The CDR3 has 14 residues. With 0 bases clipped from V and 15 bases from J, the junction kept 8 bases outside the gene matches. The germline V gene encodes CDR1 SGHTA and CDR2 FQGNSA. The CDR3 spells CASSLALAGERPFF. The CDR3, as DNA: TGTGCCAGCAGCTTAGCTCTAGCGGGAGAAAGACCGTTCTTC. Looking up the rest from reference TRBV7-2 and TRBJ2-1 gives the full variable domain: GAGVSQSPSNKVTEKGKDVELRCDPISGHTALYWYRQSLGQGLEFLIYFQGNSAPDKSGLPSDRFSAERTGGSVSTLTIQRTQQEDSAVYLCASSLALAGERPFFGPGTRLTVL.

The chain carries TRBV3-1 (or the pseudogene TRBV3-2) and TRBJ2-3; D is undetermined. The V gene lost 1 base and the J gene lost 6 bases, with 14 bases spanning the gap. The CDR3 consists of 15 residues. From germline, CDR1 is LGHDT and CDR2 YNNKEL (reference sequence). The CDR3 DNA follows: TGTGCCAGCAGCCAAGGCCCCAGCTCTCTGGATACGCAGTATTTT. This gives the protein CASSQGPSSLDTQYF.

J is TRBJ2-2 and V is TRBV6-6; D possibly matches TRBD1 or TRBD2 (7 bases each). Germline values: CDR1 MNHNY, CDR2 SVGAGI (reference sequence). With 4 bases removed from V and 7 bases from J, the gap between germline ends came to 10 bases. The CDR3 spans 13 residues. CDR3 sequence: CASSSRGGGELFF. The CDR3 DNA sequence: TGTGCCAGCAGTTCCAGGGGGGGCGGGGAGCTGTTTTTT.

V is TRBV4-1 and J is TRBJ2-1; 13 bases align to TRBD2. V shed 4 bases, J shed 7 bases, and the junction held 4 bases outside the gene matches. This CDR3 has 15 residues. CDR1 and CDR2 (germline): MGHRA, YSYEKL. This CDR3 reads CASSLGTSGINEQFF. CDR3 DNA sequence: TGCGCCAGCAGCCTCGGGACTAGCGGGATAAATGAGCAGTTCTTC.

V is TRBV5-4 and J is TRBJ1-1; weak D call: TRBD1 (5 bases). CDR1 and CDR2 from the germline V gene are SGHNT and YYREEE (reference sequence). V was shortened by 1 base and J by 3 bases, with 10 bases between the two germline ends. The CDR3 is 14 amino acids. The CDR3 nucleotides are TGTGCCAGCAGCTTGCAGGGTTTCGACACTGAAGCTTTCTTT. Its protein is CASSLQGFDTEAFF.

The chain is built from TRBV27 and TRBJ2-3; TRBD2 matches 7 bases. The V segment lost 5 bases and the J segment 1 base; nucleotides outside the gene matches: 9. Germline V gene lookup returns CDR1 MNHEY and CDR2 SMNVEV (reference sequence). This CDR3 region has 16 residues. The CDR3 sequence: CASSPPGLVGTDTQYF. In nucleotides, the CDR3 is TGTGCCAGCAGTCCGCCCGGACTAGTGGGCACAGATACGCAGTATTTT.

In its sample, this clone was seen once. The chain links TRBV4-2 to TRBJ1-6; D possibly corresponds to TRBD1 (5 bases). V was pared by 0 bases and J by 7 bases, with 10 bases between. Looked up from germline, CDR1 is LGHNA and CDR2 is YNFKEQ. The CDR3 has 15 residues. In nucleotides, the CDR3 is TGTGCCAGCAGCCAAGAGGCAGGGAACAATTCACCCCTCCACTTT. It is translated as CASSQEAGNNSPLHF.

The chain links TRBV10-2 to TRBJ2-2, with D possibly being TRBD2 (7 bases). Trimming removed 5 bases from V and 7 bases from J, with 20 bases in between. This CDR3 spans 16 amino acids. Per the germline V gene, CDR1 is WSHSY and CDR2 is SAAADI. The CDR3 DNA reads TGCGCCAGCAGTTTAGAGGGGGGGCATATCGACGGGGAGCTGTTTTTT. Translated: CASSLEGGHIDGELFF.

This chain connects TRBV6-5 to TRBJ2-1; D is perhaps TRBD2 (5 bases). Germline V gives CDR1 MNHEY, CDR2 SVGAGI. This CDR3 has 13 residues. V lost 8 bases and J lost 8, with 16 bases in between. CDR3 in amino acids: CASYSPSGDEQFF. DNA of the CDR3: TGTGCCAGCTATTCCCCCTCCGGGGATGAGCAGTTCTTC.

The chain couples TRBV12-3 or TRBV12-4 to TRBJ2-3; D gene unclear. This CDR3 contains 12 residues. V dropped 6 bases and J dropped 5 bases, with 9 bases sitting between them. The DNA of the CDR3 is TGTGCCAGCAGCTACGTTGGAGATACGCAGTATTTT. It specifies CASSYVGDTQYF.

This chain uses TRBV9 with TRBJ2-5; D gene ambiguous. V was shortened by 0 bases and J by 2 bases, with 8 bases between the two germline ends. Germline values: CDR1 SGDLS, CDR2 YYNGEE. The CDR3 has 14 residues. Here the CDR3 DNA reads TGTGCCAGCAGCGTAGAAGGAAGTCAAGAGACCCAGTACTTC. This sequence encodes CASSVEGSQETQYF.

V gene TRBV6-1 combines with J gene TRBJ1-1, with D possibly being TRBD1 (6 bases). Germline CDR1 reads MNHNS; CDR2 reads SASEGT. V was trimmed by 1 base and J by 4 bases, leaving 16 bases between them. CDR3 size: 16 residues. CDR3 bases: TGTGCCAGCAGTGAAGGTCCGGGACACCGGGTCACTGAAGCTTTCTTT. Protein product: CASSEGPGHRVTEAFF.

The chain carries TRBV19 and TRBJ2-1; D may be TRBD2 (5 bases). Germline CDR1 is LNHDA and CDR2 is SQIVND (reference sequence). The germline V and J ends were trimmed by 6 bases and 6 bases, with 12 bases remaining between them. The CDR3 runs to 13 residues. Written as DNA, the CDR3 is TGTGCCAGTAGAGCACTAGAGGGCAATGAGCAGTTCTTC. Translation gives CASRALEGNEQFF. Filled out from reference TRBV19 and TRBJ2-1, the complete variable domain reads DGGITQSPKYLFRKEGQNVTLSCEQNLNHDAMYWYRQDPGQGLRLIYYSQIVNDFQKGDIAEGYSVSREKKESFPLTVTSAQKNPTAFYLCASRALEGNEQFFGPGTRLTVL.

The chain is built from TRBV27 and TRBJ1-1; D not resolved. Germline V lookup: CDR1 MNHEY, CDR2 SMNVEV (reference sequence). The CDR3 sequence is 13 residues long. The V end was cut by 0 bases, the J end by 3 bases, with 5 bases between. CDR3 region: CASSLSVHTEAFF. For the CDR3, the DNA is TGTGCCAGCAGTTTATCAGTGCACACTGAAGCTTTCTTT.